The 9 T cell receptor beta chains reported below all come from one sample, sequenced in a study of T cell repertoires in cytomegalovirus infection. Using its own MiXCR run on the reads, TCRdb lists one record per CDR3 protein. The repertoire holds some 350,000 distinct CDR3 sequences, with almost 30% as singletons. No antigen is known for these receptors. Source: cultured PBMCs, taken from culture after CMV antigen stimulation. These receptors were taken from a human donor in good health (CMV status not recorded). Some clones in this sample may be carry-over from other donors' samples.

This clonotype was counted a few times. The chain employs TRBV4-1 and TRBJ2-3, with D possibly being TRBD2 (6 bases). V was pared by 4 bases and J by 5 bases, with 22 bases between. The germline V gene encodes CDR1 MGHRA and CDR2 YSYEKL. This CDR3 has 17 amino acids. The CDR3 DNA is TGCGCCAGCAGCCTGAATGGGGGGTCTCGTCAGGGAGATACGCAGTATTTT. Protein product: CASSLNGGSRQGDTQYF.

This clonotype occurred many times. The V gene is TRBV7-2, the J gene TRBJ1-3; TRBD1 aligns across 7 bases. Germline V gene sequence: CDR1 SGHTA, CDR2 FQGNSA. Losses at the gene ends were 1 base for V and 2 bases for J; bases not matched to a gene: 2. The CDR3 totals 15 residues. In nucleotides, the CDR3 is TGTGCCAGCAGCTTAGTTACAGGGGCTGGAAACACCATATATTTT. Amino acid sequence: CASSLVTGAGNTIYF.

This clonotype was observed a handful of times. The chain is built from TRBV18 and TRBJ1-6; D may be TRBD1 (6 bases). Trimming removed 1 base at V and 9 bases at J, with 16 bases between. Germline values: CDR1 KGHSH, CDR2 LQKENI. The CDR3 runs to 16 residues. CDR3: CASSPQNRGASSPLHF. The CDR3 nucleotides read TGTGCCAGCTCACCACAAAATCGGGGGGCTAGTTCACCCCTCCACTTT.

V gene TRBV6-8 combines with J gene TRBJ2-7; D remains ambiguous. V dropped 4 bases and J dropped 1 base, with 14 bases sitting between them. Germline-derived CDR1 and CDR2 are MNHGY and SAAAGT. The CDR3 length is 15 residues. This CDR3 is CASSSTQHPSYEQYF. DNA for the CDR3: TGTGCCAGCAGTTCTACACAACATCCTTCCTACGAGCAGTACTTC.

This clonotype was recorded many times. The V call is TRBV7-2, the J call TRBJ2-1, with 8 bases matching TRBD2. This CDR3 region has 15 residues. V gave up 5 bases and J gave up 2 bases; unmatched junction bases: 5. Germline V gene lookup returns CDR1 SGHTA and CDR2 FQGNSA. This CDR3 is CASSPAGAAYNEQFF. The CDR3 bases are TGTGCCAGCAGCCCAGCGGGGGCAGCCTACAATGAGCAGTTCTTC.

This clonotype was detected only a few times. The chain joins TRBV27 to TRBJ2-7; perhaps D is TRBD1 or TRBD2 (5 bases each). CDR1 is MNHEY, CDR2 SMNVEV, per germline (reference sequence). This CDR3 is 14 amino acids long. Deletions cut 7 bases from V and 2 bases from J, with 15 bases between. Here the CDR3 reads CASTMRLGPYEQYF. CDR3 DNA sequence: TGTGCCAGCACCATGAGGCTGGGACCCTACGAGCAGTACTTC.

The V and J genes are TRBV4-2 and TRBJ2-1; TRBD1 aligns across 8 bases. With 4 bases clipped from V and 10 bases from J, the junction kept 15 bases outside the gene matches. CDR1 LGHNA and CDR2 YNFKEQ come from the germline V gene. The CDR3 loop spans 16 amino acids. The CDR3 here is CASSPRSGGGLGEQFF. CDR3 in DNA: TGTGCCAGCAGCCCCAGGTCAGGGGGCGGTCTGGGGGAGCAGTTCTTC.

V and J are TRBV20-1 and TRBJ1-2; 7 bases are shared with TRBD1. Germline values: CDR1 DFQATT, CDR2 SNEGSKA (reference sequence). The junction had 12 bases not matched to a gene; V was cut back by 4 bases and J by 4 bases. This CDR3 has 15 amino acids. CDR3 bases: TGCAGTGCTAAGGGGGCAGGAGATAACCTCTATGGCTACACCTTC. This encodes CSAKGAGDNLYGYTF.

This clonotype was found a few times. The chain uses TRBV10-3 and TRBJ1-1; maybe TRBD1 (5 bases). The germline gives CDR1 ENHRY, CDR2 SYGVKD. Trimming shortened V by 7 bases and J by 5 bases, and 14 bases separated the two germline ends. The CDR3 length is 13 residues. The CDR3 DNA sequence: TGTGCCATCATCTCGGGGGATGGGACTGAAGCTTTCTTT. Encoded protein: CAIISGDGTEAFF.